The 10 T cell receptor beta chains reported below all come from one sample, sequenced in a study of blood T cell repertoires in COVID-19. Measured with immunoSEQ multiplex PCR; TCRdb has only the in-frame clones, and not every one. The sample lists 300,000 to 400,000 clones, approximately 86% occurring once. The sequenced material came from peripheral blood. All receptors derive from a woman aged 55-70 years with COVID-19, enrolled during active disease.

The gene calls are TRBV18 and TRBJ1-1; maybe TRBD1 (6 bases). The V gene lost 3 bases and the J gene lost 0 bases, with 14 bases spanning the gap. CDR3 length equals 16 residues. In germline, CDR1 is KGHSH, CDR2 LQKENI. Here the CDR3 reads CASSPKQGDLNTEAFF. For the CDR3, the DNA is TGTGCCAGCTCACCCAAACAGGGTGACCTGAACACTGAAGCTTTCTTT. The full variable domain, rest sourced from reference TRBV18 and TRBJ1-1, is NAGVMQNPRHLVRRRGQEARLRCSPMKGHSHVYWYRQLPEEGLKFMVYLQKENIIDESGMPKERFSAEFPKEGPSILRIQQVVRGDSAAYFCASSPKQGDLNTEAFFGQGTRLTVV.

This clone came up a few times. This chain joins TRBV14 and TRBJ2-2, with 7 bases that match TRBD1. Looked up from germline, CDR1 is SGHDN and CDR2 is FVKESK. This CDR3 comprises 15 residues. The trim removed 5 bases at V and 2 bases at J, leaving 5 bases unmatched. CDR3 bases: TGTGCCAGCAGCTACGGGACAGCTAACACCGGGGAGCTGTTTTTT. It codes for CASSYGTANTGELFF.

The rearrangement uses TRBV7-3 and TRBJ2-5; tentative D call: TRBD1 (5 bases). The V and J ends lost 5 bases and 3 bases respectively, with 10 bases between them. The CDR3 covers 13 residues. The germline CDR1 and CDR2 sequences are SGHTA and FQGTGA. CDR3 in amino acids: CASSPRQKETQYF. CDR3 DNA sequence: TGTGCCAGCAGCCCGCGACAGAAAGAGACCCAGTACTTC. Together with reference TRBV7-3 and TRBJ2-5, the CDR3 gives the full variable domain: GAGVSQTPSNKVTEKGKYVELRCDPISGHTALYWYRQSLGQGPEFLIYFQGTGAADDSGLPNDRFFAVRPEGSVSTLKIQRTERGDSAVYLCASSPRQKETQYFGPGTRLLVL.

The chain combines TRBV9 with TRBJ1-2; TRBD1 is a possible D gene (6 bases). V lost 4 bases and J lost 8, with 24 bases in between. CDR1 and CDR2 (germline): SGDLS, YYNGEE. This CDR3 contains 16 residues. DNA of the CDR3: TGTGCCAGCAGCAACCGGACAGTTCTAAGCTCCACGGGCTACACCTTC. Translating gives CASSNRTVLSSTGYTF.

V is TRBV6-5 and J is TRBJ1-2; weak D call: TRBD1 (6 bases). The CDR3 loop spans 12 amino acids. V gave up 6 bases and J gave up 8 bases, with 13 bases separating them. Germline CDR1 reads MNHEY; CDR2 reads SVGAGI. CDR3 sequence reads: CASRGADSGYTF. CDR3 nucleotide sequence: TGTGCCAGCAGGGGGGCCGACTCCGGCTACACCTTC.

J is TRBJ2-7 and V is TRBV7-8; TRBD2 agrees at 10 bases. This CDR3 spans 14 amino acids. Unmatched junction bases numbered 6, after V lost 6 bases and J lost 4 bases. The germline CDR1 and CDR2 sequences are SGHVS and FQNEAQ. The CDR3: CASRKERGGYEQYF. For the CDR3, the DNA is TGTGCCAGCAGGAAGGAGCGGGGGGGGTACGAGCAGTACTTC.

The chain has TRBV3-1 (or the pseudogene TRBV3-2) and TRBJ1-1; TRBD1 matches at 7 bases. Germline V gives CDR1 LGHDT, CDR2 YNNKEL (reference sequence). With 7 bases clipped from V and 4 bases from J, the junction kept 6 bases outside the gene matches. The CDR3 covers 13 residues. In DNA form, the CDR3 reads TGTGCCAGCACCGACAGGGTTAGCACTGAAGCTTTCTTT. It translates to CASTDRVSTEAFF.

The chain links TRBV5-6 to TRBJ1-1; D unresolved. CDR1 and CDR2 from the germline V gene are SGHDT and YYEEEE. Trimming removed 0 bases at V and 10 bases at J, with 13 bases between. The CDR3 is 13 amino acids. CDR3 in amino acids: CASSLDGYIGAFF. The CDR3 DNA sequence: TGTGCCAGCAGCTTGGACGGGTACATAGGAGCTTTCTTT.

The chain is built from TRBV6-5 and TRBJ1-3; unclear D gene. V gave up 8 bases and J gave up 3 bases, with 8 bases separating them. The CDR3 runs 12 residues. Germline assignment: CDR1 MNHEY and CDR2 SVGAGI. Written as DNA, the CDR3 is TGTGCCAGCTCTTCAGATGGAAACACCATATATTTT. Translating it yields CASSSDGNTIYF.

The chain combines TRBV9 with TRBJ1-6; D might be TRBD1 (5 bases). V gave up 2 bases and J gave up 3 bases, with 9 bases separating them. Germline V lookup: CDR1 SGDLS, CDR2 YYNGEE. This CDR3 region has 15 residues. The CDR3 reads CASSVGEGYNSPLHF. The CDR3 region has the DNA TGTGCCAGCAGCGTGGGGGAGGGCTATAATTCACCCCTCCACTTT. Full variable domain (rest looked up from reference TRBV9 and TRBJ1-6): DSGVTQTPKHLITATGQRVTLRCSPRSGDLSVYWYQQSLDQGLQFLIQYYNGEERAKGNILERFSAQQFPDLHSELNLSSLELGDSALYFCASSVGEGYNSPLHFGNGTRLTVT.